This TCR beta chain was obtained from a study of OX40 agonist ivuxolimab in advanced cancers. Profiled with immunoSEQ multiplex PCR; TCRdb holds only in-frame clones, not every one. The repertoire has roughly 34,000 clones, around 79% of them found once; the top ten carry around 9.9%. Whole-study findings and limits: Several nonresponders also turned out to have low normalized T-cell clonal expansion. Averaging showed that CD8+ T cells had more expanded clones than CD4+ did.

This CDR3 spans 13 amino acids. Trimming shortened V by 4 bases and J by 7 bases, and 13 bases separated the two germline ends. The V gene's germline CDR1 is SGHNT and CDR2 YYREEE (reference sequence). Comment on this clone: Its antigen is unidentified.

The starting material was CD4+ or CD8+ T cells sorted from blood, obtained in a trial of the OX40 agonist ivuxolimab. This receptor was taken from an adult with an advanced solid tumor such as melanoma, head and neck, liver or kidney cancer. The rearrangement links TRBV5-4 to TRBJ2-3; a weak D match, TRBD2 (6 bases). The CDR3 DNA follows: TGTGCCAGCAGCCCGCCCGGCGGGAATACGCAGTATTTT. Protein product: CASSPPGGNTQYF.